This entry is about one TCR beta chain. This sample is part of a study of blood T cell repertoires in COVID-19. Looking at the study overall: The cDNA or gDNA used as material had been derived from T cells, B-cell-depleted T cells, or PBMCs.

TCRdb's table, derived via immunoSEQ multiplex PCR, lists solely in-frame clones and lacks some. The sample holds 200,000 to 300,000 clones, 70% to 90% seen once. The CDR3 runs to 14 residues. Germline V gene data show CDR1 as MDHEN and CDR2 as SYDVKM. The J segment lost 5 bases and the V segment lost 4 bases, leaving 8 bases of the junction unmatched. This clonotype was sampled from a man over 45 with acute or convalescent COVID-19. This rearrangement joins TRBV28 to TRBJ2-7, with 7 bases aligning to TRBD1. Sequencing input: peripheral blood. The CDR3 nucleotides are TGTGCCAGCAGTTCCCGGCAGGGGGTCCACGAGCAGTACTTC. Its protein product is CASSSRQGVHEQYF. Based on the CDR3 plus reference TRBV28 and TRBJ2-7, the full variable domain is DVKVTQSSRYLVKRTGEKVFLECVQDMDHENMFWYRQDPGLGLRLIYFSYDVKMKEKGDIPEGYSVSREKKERFSLILESASTNQTSMYLCASSSRQGVHEQYFGPGTRLTVT.